Below, 6 T cell receptor beta chains from the same sample are listed, as sequenced in a study of human T cells and chemical hapten exposure. Regarding time point: healthy volunteer bleed at 6 weeks. Unfractionated whole blood was the source from which total RNA was extracted. Each CDR3 protein gets one entry after TCRdb re-called the RACE reads with MiXCR. The sample holds 40,000 to 45,000 distinct CDR3 sequences; 3.7% are singletons and the top ten take approximately 5%. Sequenced sample: whole blood. The receptors stem from a human donor in good health. Some clones in this sample may be carry-over from other donors' samples.

This clonotype was picked up many times. This chain joins TRBV27 and TRBJ1-5; D not certain. Trimming took off 5 bases at V and 0 bases at J, with 20 bases between the two ends. The CDR3 sequence is 18 residues long. Germline CDR1 MNHEY, CDR2 SMNVEV (reference sequence). CDR3 DNA: TGTGCCAGCAGTCCCCGTGGGCCCGGAGGATATAGCAATCAGCCCCAGCATTTT. It translates to CASSPRGPGGYSNQPQHF.

This clonotype was seen repeatedly, ten times or more. The rearrangement uses TRBV20-1 and TRBJ2-7; TRBD2 agrees at 8 bases. There are 14 residues in the CDR3. From germline, CDR1 is DFQATT and CDR2 SNEGSKA (reference sequence). V dropped 6 bases and J dropped 6; count of bases not matched to a gene: 13. The CDR3 region is CSAPPTSVSGEQYF. The CDR3 DNA reads TGCAGTGCCCCCCCGACTAGCGTCTCGGGCGAGCAGTACTTC.

The sample holds many counts of this clonotype. This sequence joins TRBV6-6 and TRBJ1-1; 11 bases fit TRBD1. Looked up from germline, CDR1 is MNHNY and CDR2 is SVGAGI (reference sequence). V shed 6 bases, J shed 1 base, and the junction held 4 bases outside the gene matches. The CDR3 sequence is 15 residues long. The CDR3 spells CASSHGTGGNTEAFF. Written as DNA, the CDR3 is TGTGCCAGCAGCCACGGGACAGGGGGGAACACTGAAGCTTTCTTT.

In this sample, this clonotype turned up a few times. The chain couples TRBV28 to TRBJ1-1; 9 bases are a match to TRBD1. Germline CDR1 MDHEN, CDR2 SYDVKM. With V trimmed by 5 bases and J by 0 bases, 16 bases remained unmatched. The CDR3 covers 19 residues. The CDR3 DNA sequence: TGTGCCAGCAGTATACGGGTCGTGACAGGGGGGCACATGAACACTGAAGCTTTCTTT. It is translated as CASSIRVVTGGHMNTEAFF.

This clonotype was seen many times. The J gene is TRBJ1-1, the V gene TRBV20-1; D gene unclear. The V and J ends lost 6 bases and 1 base respectively, with 6 bases between them. The germline V gene encodes CDR1 DFQATT and CDR2 SNEGSKA (reference sequence). The CDR3 totals 11 residues. Here the CDR3 reads CSALQNTEAFF. The CDR3, as DNA: TGCAGTGCCCTGCAGAACACTGAAGCTTTCTTT.

Ten or more counts support this clonotype. This chain uses TRBV20-1 with TRBJ1-2, with a possible D match to TRBD1 (6 bases). The germline CDR1 and CDR2 sequences are DFQATT and SNEGSKA (reference sequence). V dropped 3 bases and J dropped 4 bases, with 15 bases sitting between them. This CDR3 spans 14 amino acids. The CDR3 reads CSAREDSLGYGYTF. CDR3 DNA: TGCAGTGCTAGGGAGGACAGTCTTGGCTATGGCTACACCTTC.